The text below deals with one T cell receptor (beta chain). The antigen remains unidentified. The primer mix had 60 Vbeta and 13 Jbeta primers. TCRdb keeps only in-frame clones here, not all; method: immunoSEQ multiplex PCR. The table shows roughly 160,000 clones, with 85% occurring only once. This CDR3 has 16 amino acids. CDR1 and CDR2 from the germline V gene are SNHLY and FYNNEI. Trimming took 6 bases from V and 0 from J; bases not matched to a gene: 4. These data come from a study of cytomegalovirus exposure and HLA in healthy donors. Study results and limitations: Overall, roughly 160 TCR beta chains were annotated as cytomegalovirus-associated. Later analysis reportedly placed an Asian-associated ancestry cluster below the roughly 640-donor mean in N-insertions.

This clonotype originated in a boy younger than 10 in good health and CMV-seronegative. V gene TRBV2 combines with J gene TRBJ2-6, with TRBD1 identical over 8 bases. Specimen: PBMCs. This chain's CDR3 is CASSGQGVSGANVLTF. The CDR3 region has the DNA TGTGCCAGCAGCGGACAGGGTGTCTCTGGGGCCAACGTCCTGACTTTC.